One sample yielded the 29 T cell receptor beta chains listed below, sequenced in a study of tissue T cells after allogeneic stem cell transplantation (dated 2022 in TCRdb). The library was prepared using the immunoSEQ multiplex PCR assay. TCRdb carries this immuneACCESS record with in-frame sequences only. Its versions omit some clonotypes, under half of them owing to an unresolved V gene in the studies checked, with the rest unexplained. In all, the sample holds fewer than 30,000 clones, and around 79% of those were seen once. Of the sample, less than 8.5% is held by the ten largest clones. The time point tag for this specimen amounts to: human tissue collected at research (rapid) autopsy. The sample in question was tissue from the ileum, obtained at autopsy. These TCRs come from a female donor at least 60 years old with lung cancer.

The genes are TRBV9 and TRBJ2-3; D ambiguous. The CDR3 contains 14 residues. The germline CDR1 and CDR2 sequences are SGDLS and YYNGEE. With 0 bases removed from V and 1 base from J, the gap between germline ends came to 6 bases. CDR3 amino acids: CASSVDAGTDTQYF. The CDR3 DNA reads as TGTGCCAGCAGCGTAGACGCAGGCACAGATACGCAGTATTTT.

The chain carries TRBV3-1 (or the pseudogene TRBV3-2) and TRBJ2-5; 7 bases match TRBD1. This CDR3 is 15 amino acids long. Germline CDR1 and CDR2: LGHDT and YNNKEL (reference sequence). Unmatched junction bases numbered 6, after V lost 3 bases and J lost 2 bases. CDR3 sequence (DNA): TGTGCCAGCAGCCATCGAAGACAGGGTCAAGAGACCCAGTACTTC. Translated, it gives CASSHRRQGQETQYF.

Here the CDR3 DNA reads TGTGCCAGTAGGTCCCCAGGGGCGCAGCTTGAAAAACTGTTTTTT. Translated: CASRSPGAQLEKLFF. The rearrangement joins TRBV19 to TRBJ1-4; TRBD1 is a possible D gene (6 bases). Deletions cut 6 bases from V and 7 bases from J, with 18 bases between. Germline CDR1 and CDR2: LNHDA and SQIVND (reference sequence). The CDR3 has 15 residues.

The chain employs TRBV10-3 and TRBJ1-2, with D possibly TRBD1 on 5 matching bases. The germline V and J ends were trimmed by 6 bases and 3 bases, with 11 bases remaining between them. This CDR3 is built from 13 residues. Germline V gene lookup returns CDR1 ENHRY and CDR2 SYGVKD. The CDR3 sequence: CAISPGIDYGYTF. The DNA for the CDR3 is TGTGCCATCAGCCCAGGGATTGACTATGGCTACACCTTC.

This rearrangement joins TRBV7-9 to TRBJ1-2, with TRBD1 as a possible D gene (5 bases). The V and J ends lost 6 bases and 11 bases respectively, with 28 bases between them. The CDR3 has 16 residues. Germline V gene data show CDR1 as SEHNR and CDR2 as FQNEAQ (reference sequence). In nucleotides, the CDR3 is TGTGCCAGCAGTCCGGGGCTGACCCACCTAGACGTGGGGTACACCTTC. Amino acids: CASSPGLTHLDVGYTF.

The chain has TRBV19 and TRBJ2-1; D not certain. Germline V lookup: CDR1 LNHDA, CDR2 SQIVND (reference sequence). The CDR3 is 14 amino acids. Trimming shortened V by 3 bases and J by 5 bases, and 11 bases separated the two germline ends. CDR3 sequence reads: CASSIYGRDNEQFF. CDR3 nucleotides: TGTGCCAGTAGTATTTACGGCCGGGACAATGAGCAGTTCTTC.

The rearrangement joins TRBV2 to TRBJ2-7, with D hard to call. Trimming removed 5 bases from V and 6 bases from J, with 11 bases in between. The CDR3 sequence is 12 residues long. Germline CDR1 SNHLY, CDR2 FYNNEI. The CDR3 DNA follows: TGTGCCAGCAGTTCCGGGTCGGGCGAGCAGTACTTC. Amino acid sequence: CASSSGSGEQYF.

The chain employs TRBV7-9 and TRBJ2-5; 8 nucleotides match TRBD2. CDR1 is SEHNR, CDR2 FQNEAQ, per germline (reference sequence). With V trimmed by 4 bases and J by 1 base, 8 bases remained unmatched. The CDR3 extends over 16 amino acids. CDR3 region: CASSSFGGRSQETQYF. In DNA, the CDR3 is TGTGCCAGCAGCTCCTTCGGCGGGAGGAGCCAAGAGACCCAGTACTTC.

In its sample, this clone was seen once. DNA for the CDR3: TGTGCCAGCAGCTTAGGCCCGAGTAGCAATCAGCCCCAGCATTTT. It specifies CASSLGPSSNQPQHF. The J gene is TRBJ1-5, the V gene TRBV11-2, with unresolved D. Trimming stripped 1 base from V and 0 bases from J, with 7 bases between. CDR1 is SGHAT, CDR2 FQNNGV, per germline. The CDR3 is 15 amino acids.

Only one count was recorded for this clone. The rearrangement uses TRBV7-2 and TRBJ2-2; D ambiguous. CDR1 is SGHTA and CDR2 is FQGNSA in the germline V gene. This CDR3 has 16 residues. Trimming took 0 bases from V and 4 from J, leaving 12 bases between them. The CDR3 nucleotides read TGTGCCAGCAGCTTAGCGCTTCGGGTTAGCACCGGGGAGCTGTTTTTT. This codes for CASSLALRVSTGELFF.

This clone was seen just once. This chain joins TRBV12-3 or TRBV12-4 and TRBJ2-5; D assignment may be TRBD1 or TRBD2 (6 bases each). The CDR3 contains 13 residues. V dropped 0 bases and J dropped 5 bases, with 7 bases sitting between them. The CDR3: CASSLAGGETQYF. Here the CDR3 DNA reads TGTGCCAGCAGTTTAGCAGGGGGGGAGACCCAGTACTTC.

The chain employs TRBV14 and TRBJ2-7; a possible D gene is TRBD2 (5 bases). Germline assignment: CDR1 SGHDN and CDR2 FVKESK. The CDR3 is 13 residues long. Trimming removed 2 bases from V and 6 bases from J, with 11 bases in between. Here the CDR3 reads CASSQYPEVEQYF. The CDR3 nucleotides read TGTGCCAGCAGCCAATATCCGGAGGTCGAGCAGTACTTC.

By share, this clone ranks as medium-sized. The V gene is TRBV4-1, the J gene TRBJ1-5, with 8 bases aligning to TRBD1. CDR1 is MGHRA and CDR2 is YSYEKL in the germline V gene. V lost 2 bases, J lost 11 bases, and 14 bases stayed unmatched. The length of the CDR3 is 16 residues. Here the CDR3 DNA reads TGCGCCAGCAGCCAACTAACAGGACAGGGCCTGTCGACCCAGCATTTT. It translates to CASSQLTGQGLSTQHF.

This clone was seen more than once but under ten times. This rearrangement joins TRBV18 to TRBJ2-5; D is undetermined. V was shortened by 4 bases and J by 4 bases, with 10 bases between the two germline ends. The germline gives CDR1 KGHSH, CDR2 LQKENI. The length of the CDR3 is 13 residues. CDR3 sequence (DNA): TGTGCCAGCTCACGGAGCCCCGGAGAGACCCAGTACTTC. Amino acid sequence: CASSRSPGETQYF.

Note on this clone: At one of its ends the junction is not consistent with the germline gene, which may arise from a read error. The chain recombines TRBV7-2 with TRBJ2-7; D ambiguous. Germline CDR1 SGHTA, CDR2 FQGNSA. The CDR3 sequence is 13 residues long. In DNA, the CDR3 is TGTGCCAGCAACTTAGGTGGACCCTACGAGCAGTACTTC. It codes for CASNLGGPYEQYF.

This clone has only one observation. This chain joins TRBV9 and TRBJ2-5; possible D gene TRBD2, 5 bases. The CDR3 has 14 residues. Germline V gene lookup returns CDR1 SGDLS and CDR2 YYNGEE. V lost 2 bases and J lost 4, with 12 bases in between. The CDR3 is CASSVAPRAETQYF. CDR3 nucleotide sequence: TGTGCCAGCAGCGTGGCGCCGCGGGCAGAGACCCAGTACTTC. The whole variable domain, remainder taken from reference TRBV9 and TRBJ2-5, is DSGVTQTPKHLITATGQRVTLRCSPRSGDLSVYWYQQSLDQGLQFLIQYYNGEERAKGNILERFSAQQFPDLHSELNLSSLELGDSALYFCASSVAPRAETQYFGPGTRLLVL.

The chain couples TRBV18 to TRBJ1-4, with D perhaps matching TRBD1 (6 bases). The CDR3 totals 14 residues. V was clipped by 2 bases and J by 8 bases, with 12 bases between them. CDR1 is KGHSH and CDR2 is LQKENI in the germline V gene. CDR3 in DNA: TGTGCCAGCTCACCAACAGGGAAAAGGGAAAAACTGTTTTTT. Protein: CASSPTGKREKLFF.

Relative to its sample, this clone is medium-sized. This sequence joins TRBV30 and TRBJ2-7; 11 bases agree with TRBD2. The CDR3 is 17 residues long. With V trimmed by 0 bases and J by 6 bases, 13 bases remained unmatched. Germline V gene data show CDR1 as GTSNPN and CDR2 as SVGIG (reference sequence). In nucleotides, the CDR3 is TGTGCCTGGAGTGTGTCGGCGCAGACTAGCGGGATTGGCGAGCAGTACTTC. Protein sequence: CAWSVSAQTSGIGEQYF. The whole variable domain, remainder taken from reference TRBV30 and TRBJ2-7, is SQTIHQWPATLVQPVGSPLSLECTVEGTSNPNLYWYRQAAGRGLQLLFYSVGIGQISSEVPQNLSASRPQDRQFILSSKKLLLSDSGFYLCAWSVSAQTSGIGEQYFGPGTRLTVT.

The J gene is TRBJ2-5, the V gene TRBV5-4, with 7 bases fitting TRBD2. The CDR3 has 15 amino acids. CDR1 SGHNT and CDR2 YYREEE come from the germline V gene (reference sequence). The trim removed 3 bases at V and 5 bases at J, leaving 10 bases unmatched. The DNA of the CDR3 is TGTGCCAGCAGCTCTGGACTAGTAGGGCCCGAGACCCAGTACTTC. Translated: CASSSGLVGPETQYF.

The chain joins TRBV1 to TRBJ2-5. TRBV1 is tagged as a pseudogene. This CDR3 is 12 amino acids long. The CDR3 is CTSSRYGETQYF. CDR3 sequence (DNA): TGCACCAGCAGCCGGTATGGGGAGACCCAGTACTTC.

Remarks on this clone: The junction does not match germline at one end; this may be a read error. CDR3 sequence reads: CASSLTGSTGELFF. The CDR3 nucleotides are TGTGCTAGCAGCTTGACGGGAAGCACCGGGGAGCTGTTTTTT. This chain joins TRBV7-7 and TRBJ2-2; the D gene is possibly TRBD2 (5 bases). CDR1 is SSHAT and CDR2 is FNYEAQ in the germline V gene (reference sequence). The CDR3 runs 14 residues.

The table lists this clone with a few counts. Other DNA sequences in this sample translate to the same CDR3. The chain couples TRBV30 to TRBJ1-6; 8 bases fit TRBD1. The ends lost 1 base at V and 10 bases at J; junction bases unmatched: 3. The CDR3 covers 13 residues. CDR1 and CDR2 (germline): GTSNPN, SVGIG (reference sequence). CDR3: CAWSGQGRSPLHF. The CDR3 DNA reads TGTGCCTGGAGTGGACAGGGGAGGTCACCCCTCCACTTT.

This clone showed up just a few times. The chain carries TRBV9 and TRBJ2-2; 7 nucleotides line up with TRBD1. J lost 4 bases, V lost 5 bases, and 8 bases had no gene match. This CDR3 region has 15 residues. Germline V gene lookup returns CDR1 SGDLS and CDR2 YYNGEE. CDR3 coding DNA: TGTGCCAGCAGTGAGACAGGGCGGAGCACCGGGGAGCTGTTTTTT. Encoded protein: CASSETGRSTGELFF.

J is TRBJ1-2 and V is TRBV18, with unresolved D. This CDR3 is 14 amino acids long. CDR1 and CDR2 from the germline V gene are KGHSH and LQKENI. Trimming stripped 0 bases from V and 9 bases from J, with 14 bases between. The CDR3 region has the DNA TGTGCCAGCTCACCACCGTTGGCCGCCCTTAGCTACACCTTC. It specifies CASSPPLAALSYTF.

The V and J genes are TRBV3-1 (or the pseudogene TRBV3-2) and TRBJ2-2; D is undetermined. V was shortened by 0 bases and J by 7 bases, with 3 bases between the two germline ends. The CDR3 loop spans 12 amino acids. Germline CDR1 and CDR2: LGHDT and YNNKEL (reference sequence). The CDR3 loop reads CASSQELGELFF. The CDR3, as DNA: TGTGCCAGCAGCCAAGAACTCGGGGAGCTGTTTTTT.

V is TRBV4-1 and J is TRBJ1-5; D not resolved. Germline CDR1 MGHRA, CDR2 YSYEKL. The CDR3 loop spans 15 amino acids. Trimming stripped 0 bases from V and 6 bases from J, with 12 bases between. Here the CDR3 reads CASSQDIVGGQPQHF. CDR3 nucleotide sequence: TGCGCCAGCAGCCAAGATATCGTCGGCGGTCAGCCCCAGCATTTT.

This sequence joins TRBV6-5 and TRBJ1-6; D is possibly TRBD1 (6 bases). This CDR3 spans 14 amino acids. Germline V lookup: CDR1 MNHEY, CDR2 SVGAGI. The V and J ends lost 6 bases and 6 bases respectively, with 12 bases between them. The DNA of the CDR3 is TGTGCCAGCAGCAGGGGTTCTGGTAATTCACCCCTCCACTTT. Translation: CASSRGSGNSPLHF.

CDR3 loop: CASSSGTGGLETQYF. The CDR3 DNA is TGTGCCAGCAGTTCCGGGACAGGGGGTCTGGAGACCCAGTACTTC. This chain connects TRBV27 to TRBJ2-5; 11 bases are shared with TRBD1. CDR1 is MNHEY and CDR2 is SMNVEV in the germline V gene (reference sequence). The CDR3 runs 15 residues. J was trimmed by 5 bases and V by 4 bases; bases with no gene match: 6.

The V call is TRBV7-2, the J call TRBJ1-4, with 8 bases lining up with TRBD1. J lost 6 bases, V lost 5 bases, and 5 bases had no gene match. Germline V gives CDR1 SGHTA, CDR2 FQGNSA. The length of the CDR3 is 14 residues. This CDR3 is CASSRDRRDEKLFF. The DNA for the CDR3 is TGTGCCAGCAGCCGGGACAGGCGAGATGAAAAACTGTTTTTT.